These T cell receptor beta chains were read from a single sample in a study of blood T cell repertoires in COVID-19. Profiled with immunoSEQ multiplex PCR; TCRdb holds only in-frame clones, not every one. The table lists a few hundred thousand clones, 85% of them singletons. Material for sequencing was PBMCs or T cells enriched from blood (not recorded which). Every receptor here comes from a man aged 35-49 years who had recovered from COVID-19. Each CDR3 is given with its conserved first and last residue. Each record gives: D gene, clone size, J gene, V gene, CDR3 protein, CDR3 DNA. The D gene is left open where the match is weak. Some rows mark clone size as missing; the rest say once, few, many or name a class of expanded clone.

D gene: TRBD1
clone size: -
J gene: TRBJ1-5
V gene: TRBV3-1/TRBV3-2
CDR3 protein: CASSQDRGQGLNQPQHF
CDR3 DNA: TGTGCCAGCAGCCAAGATCGCGGACAGGGGCTCAATCAGCCCCAGCATTTT

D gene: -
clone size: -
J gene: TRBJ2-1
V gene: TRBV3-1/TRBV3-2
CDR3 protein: CASSQGPGVPVNEQFF
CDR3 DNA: TGTGCCAGCAGCCAAGGGCCGGGTGTCCCTGTCAATGAGCAGTTCTTC

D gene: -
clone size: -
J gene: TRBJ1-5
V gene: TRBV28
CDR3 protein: CASSLGQINQPQHF
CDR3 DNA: TGTGCCAGCAGTTTAGGGCAGATCAATCAGCCCCAGCATTTT

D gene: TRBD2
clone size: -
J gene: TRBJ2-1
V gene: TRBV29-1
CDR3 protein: CSVVGLAGVEQFF
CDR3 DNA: TGCAGCGTCGTTGGACTAGCGGGAGTTGAGCAGTTCTTC

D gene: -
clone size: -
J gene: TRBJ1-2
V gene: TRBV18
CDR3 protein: CASSPSQGMDYGYTF
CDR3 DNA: TGTGCCAGCTCACCGAGTCAGGGGATGGACTATGGCTACACCTTC

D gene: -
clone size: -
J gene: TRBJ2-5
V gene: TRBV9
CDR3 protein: CASSVGSVATQYF
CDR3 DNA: TGTGCCAGCAGCGTAGGGAGCGTGGCGACCCAGTACTTC

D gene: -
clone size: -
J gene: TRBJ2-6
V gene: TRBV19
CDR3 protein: CASGRTVPSGANVLTF
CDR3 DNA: TGTGCCAGTGGTAGGACAGTTCCCTCTGGGGCCAACGTCCTGACTTTC

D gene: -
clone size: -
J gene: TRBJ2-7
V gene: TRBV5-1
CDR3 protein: CASSLGGVNYEQYF
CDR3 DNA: TGCGCCAGCAGCTTGGGGGGCGTCAACTACGAGCAGTACTTC

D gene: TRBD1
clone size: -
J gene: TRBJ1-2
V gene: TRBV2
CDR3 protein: CASRTGVFYGYTF
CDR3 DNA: TGTGCCAGCAGGACAGGGGTTTTCTATGGCTACACCTTC

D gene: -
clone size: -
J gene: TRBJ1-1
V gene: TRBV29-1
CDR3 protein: CSVRWAGSHTEAFF
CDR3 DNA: TGCAGCGTCCGCTGGGCCGGATCCCACACTGAAGCTTTCTTT

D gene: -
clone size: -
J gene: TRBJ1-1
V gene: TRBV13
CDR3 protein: CASSPGGPTTNTEAFF
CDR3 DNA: TGTGCCAGCAGCCCCGGCGGGCCCACCACGAACACTGAAGCTTTCTTT

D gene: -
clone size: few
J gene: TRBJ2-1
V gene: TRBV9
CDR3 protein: CASKPGFGNEQFF
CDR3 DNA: TGTGCCAGCAAACCTGGCTTCGGGAATGAGCAGTTCTTC

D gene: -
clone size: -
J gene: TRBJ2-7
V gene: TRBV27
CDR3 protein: CASSLSGRGFNEQYF
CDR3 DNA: TGTGCCAGCAGTTTATCCGGCAGGGGTTTTAACGAGCAGTACTTC

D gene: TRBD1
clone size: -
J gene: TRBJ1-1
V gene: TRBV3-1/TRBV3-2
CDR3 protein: CASSRQGSTEAFF
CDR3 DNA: TGTGCCAGCAGTCGACAGGGTAGCACTGAAGCTTTCTTT

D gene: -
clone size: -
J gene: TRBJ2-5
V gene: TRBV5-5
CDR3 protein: CASSLDTAVYQETQYF
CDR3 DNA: TGTGCCAGCAGCTTGGATACAGCCGTTTACCAAGAGACCCAGTACTTC

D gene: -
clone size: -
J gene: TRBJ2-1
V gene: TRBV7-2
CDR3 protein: CASSLGSPSYNEQFF
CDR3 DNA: TGTGCCAGCAGCTTAGGCTCCCCTAGTTACAATGAGCAGTTCTTC

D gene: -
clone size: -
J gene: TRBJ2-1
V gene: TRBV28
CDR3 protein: CASSVTAEQFF
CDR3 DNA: TGTGCCAGCAGCGTGACAGCCGAGCAGTTCTTC

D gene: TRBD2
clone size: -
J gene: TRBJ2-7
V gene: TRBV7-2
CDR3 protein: CASSINGRGTYEQYF
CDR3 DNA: TGTGCCAGCAGCATAAATGGGAGGGGTACCTACGAGCAGTACTTC

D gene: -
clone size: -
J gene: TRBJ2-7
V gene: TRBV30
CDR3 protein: CAWNREDYEQYF
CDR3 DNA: TGTGCCTGGAACAGGGAAGACTACGAGCAGTACTTC

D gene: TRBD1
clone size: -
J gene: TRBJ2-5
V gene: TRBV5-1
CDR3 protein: CASRETGEETQYF
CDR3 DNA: TGCGCCAGCAGGGAAACAGGGGAGGAGACCCAGTACTTC

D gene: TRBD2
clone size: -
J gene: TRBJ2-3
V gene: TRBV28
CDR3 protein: CASSLREGHTDTQYF
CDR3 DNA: TGTGCCAGCAGTTTACGGGAGGGCCACACAGATACGCAGTATTTT

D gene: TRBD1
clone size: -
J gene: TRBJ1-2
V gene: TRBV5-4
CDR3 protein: CASSLGQGNYGYTF
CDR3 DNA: TGTGCCAGCAGCTTAGGACAGGGTAACTATGGCTACACCTTC

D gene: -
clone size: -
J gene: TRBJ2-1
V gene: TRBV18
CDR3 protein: CASSPPNSGLYNEQFF
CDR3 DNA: TGTGCCAGCTCACCACCCAATAGCGGACTATACAATGAGCAGTTCTTC

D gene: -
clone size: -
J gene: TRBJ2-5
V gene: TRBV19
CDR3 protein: CASTRGGSYQETQYF
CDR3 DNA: TGTGCCAGCACTCGAGGGGGTTCTTACCAAGAGACCCAGTACTTC

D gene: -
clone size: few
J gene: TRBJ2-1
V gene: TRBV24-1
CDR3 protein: CATSDESNEQFF
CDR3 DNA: TGTGCCACCAGTGATGAGAGCAATGAGCAGTTCTTC

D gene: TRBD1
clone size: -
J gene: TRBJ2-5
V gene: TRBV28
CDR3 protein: CAKLGDSLRQETQYF
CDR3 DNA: TGTGCCAAACTCGGGGACAGCTTAAGACAAGAGACCCAGTACTTC

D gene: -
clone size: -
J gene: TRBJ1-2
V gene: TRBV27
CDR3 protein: CASSFMYRDNNYGYTF
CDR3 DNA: TGTGCCAGCAGCTTTATGTACCGGGACAATAACTATGGCTACACCTTC

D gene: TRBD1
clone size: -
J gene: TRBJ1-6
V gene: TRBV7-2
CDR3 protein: CASSVGQGITPLHF
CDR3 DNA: TGTGCCAGCAGCGTCGGACAGGGGATTACACCCCTCCACTTT

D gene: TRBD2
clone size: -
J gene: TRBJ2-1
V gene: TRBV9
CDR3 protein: CASSDPGTSSDEQFF
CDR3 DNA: TGTGCCAGCAGCGACCCCGGGACTAGTAGTGATGAGCAGTTCTTC

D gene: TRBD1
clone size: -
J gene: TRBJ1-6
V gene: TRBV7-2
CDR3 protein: CASSSDRGRSPLHF
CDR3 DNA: TGTGCCAGCAGCTCGGACAGGGGACGATCACCCCTCCACTTT

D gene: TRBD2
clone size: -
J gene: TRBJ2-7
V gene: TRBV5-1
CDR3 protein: CASSLVSGSYEQYF
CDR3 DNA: TGCGCCAGCAGCTTGGTTAGCGGGAGTTACGAGCAGTACTTC

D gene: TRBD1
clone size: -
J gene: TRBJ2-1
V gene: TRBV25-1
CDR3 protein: CASSEARTGGNEQFF
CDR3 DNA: TGTGCCAGCAGTGAAGCTAGGACAGGGGGCAATGAGCAGTTCTTC

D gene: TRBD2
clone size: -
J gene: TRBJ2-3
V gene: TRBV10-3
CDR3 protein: CAIRPGLGPDTQYF
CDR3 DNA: TGTGCCATCAGGCCGGGACTAGGCCCAGATACGCAGTATTTT

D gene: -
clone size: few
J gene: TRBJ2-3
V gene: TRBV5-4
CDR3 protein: CASSLASDTQYF
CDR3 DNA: TGTGCCAGCAGCCTAGCCTCGGATACGCAGTATTTT

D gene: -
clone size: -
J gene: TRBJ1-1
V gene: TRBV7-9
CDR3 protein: CASSLGQVTEAFF
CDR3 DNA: TGTGCCAGCAGCTTAGGACAGGTCACTGAAGCTTTCTTT

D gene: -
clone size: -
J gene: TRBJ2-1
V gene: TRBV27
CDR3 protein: CASSLGGKGRSYNEQFF
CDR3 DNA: TGTGCCAGCAGTTTAGGGGGGAAAGGACGGTCCTACAATGAGCAGTTCTTC

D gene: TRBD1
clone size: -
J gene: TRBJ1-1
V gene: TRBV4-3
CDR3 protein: CASSEGQGSEAFF
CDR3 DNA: TGCGCCAGCAGCGAGGGACAGGGGTCCGAAGCTTTCTTT

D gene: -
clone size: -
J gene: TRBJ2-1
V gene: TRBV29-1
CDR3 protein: CSAVGLEGNEQFF
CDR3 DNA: TGCAGCGCCGTGGGTCTAGAGGGCAATGAGCAGTTCTTC

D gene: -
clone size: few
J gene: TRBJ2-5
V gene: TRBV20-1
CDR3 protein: CSARDGETQYF
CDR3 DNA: TGCAGTGCTAGAGACGGAGAGACCCAGTACTTC

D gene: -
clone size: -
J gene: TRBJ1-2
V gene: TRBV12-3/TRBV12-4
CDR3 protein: CASRLAGDYGYTF
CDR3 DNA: TGTGCCAGCAGACTAGCGGGGGATTATGGCTACACCTTC

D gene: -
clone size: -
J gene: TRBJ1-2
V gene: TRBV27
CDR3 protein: CASSLSEAGGHGYTF
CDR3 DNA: TGTGCCAGCAGTTTATCGGAGGCGGGGGGGCATGGCTACACCTTC

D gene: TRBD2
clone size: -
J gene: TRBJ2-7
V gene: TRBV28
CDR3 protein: CASSGGTSGFSYEQYF
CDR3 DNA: TGTGCCAGCAGTGGGGGGACTAGCGGCTTTTCCTACGAGCAGTACTTC

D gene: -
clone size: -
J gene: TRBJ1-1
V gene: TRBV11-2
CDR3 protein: CASSPGSFPTEAFF
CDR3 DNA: TGTGCCAGCAGCCCGGGATCCTTTCCCACTGAAGCTTTCTTT

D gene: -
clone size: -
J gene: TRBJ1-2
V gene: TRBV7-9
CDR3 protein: CASSFGGRDGYTF
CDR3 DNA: TGTGCCAGCAGCTTCGGAGGAAGGGATGGCTACACCTTC

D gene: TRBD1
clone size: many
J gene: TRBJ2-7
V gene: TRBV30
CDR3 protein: CACLAQGAPYEQYF
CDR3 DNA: TGTGCCTGCCTTGCGCAGGGGGCGCCCTACGAGCAGTACTTC

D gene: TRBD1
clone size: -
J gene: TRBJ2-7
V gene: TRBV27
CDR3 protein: CANSPGQGGEQYF
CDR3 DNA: TGTGCCAACTCACCGGGACAGGGGGGGGAGCAGTACTTC

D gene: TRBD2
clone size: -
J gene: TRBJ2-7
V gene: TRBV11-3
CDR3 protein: CASSHSLGTRPYEQYF
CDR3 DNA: TGTGCCAGCAGCCACTCATTGGGGACTAGGCCCTACGAGCAGTACTTC

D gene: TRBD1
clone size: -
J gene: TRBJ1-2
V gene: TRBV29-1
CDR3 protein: CSVDANRQGVYGYTF
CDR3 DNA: TGCAGCGTTGACGCCAATCGGCAGGGGGTGTATGGCTACACCTTC

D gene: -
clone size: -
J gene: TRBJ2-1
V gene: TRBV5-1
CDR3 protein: CASTTGDSSYNEQFF
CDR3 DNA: TGCGCCAGCACCACGGGGGATTCTTCCTACAATGAGCAGTTCTTC

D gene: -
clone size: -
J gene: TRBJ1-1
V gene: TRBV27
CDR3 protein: CASSFKLGVTEAFF
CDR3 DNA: TGTGCCAGCAGTTTCAAATTAGGGGTCACTGAAGCTTTCTTT

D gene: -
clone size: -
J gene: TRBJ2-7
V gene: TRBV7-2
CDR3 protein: CASSPSSSTYEQYF
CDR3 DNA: TGTGCCAGCAGCCCAAGCTCCTCAACCTACGAGCAGTACTTC

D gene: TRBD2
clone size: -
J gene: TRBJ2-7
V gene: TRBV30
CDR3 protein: CAWSWGLAENEQYF
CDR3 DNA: TGTGCCTGGAGTTGGGGACTAGCGGAAAACGAGCAGTACTTC

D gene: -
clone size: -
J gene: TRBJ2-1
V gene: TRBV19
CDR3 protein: CASSIQGFYNEQFF
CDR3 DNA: TGTGCCAGTAGTATTCAGGGCTTTTACAATGAGCAGTTCTTC